The rows below give T cell receptor beta chains drawn from one sample of a study of blood T cells in healthy people across ages. One entry per CDR3 protein results from TCRdb running MiXCR on the 5' RACE reads. The repertoire holds hundreds of thousands of distinct CDR3 sequences, around 27% seen once, with approximately 3.6% in the top ten. The same data also contributed to another study, on T cells of mothers and their children.

Specimen: blood. These receptors all stem from a boy aged 2 to 10 in good health. Both conserved end residues are part of each CDR3. Fields, in order: CDR3 protein, D gene, V gene, J gene. The D gene is left open where the match is weak.

CASSLEGQGNEKLFF,TRBD1,TRBV5-1,TRBJ1-4
CAGSLAFGELRDIQYF,NA,TRBV12-3/TRBV12-4,TRBJ2-4
CASSPDLNTEAFF,NA,TRBV18,TRBJ1-1
CASREGYEQFF,NA,TRBV5-1,NA
CASSLSTNTVNEQFF,NA,TRBV5-1,TRBJ2-1
CASRGTANNSPLHF,TRBD1,TRBV9,TRBJ1-6
CASSQGTGRHTQYF,TRBD1,TRBV4-3,TRBJ2-3
CATAPGDNYGYTF,NA,TRBV12-3/TRBV12-4,TRBJ1-2
CASSIGRDYEQYF,NA,TRBV19,TRBJ2-7
CSATGHSGRVYKEQFF,NA,TRBV20-1,TRBJ2-1
CASSSTRRGETQYF,NA,TRBV3-1,TRBJ2-5
CASSVAAGGPPASYNEQFF,NA,TRBV9,TRBJ2-1
CASSLQPGTGSNRFF,TRBD1,TRBV7-8,TRBJ1-4
CSALSGNDDEQFF,TRBD2,TRBV20-1,NA
CASGANRRPYGNQPQHF,NA,TRBV6-1,TRBJ1-5
CSAHQPQHF,NA,TRBV29-1,TRBJ1-5
CASSLVRGAYEQYF,NA,TRBV27,TRBJ2-7
CASSRTGFGELFF,TRBD1,TRBV14,TRBJ2-2
CASARAGNEQFF,NA,TRBV6-5,TRBJ2-1
CASSLAHTSYEQYF,NA,TRBV27,TRBJ2-7
CASGRAPGSGANVLTF,NA,TRBV5-1,TRBJ2-6
CASSYSGANVLTF,NA,TRBV7-6,TRBJ2-6
CASSLSPDYNEQFF,NA,TRBV7-2,TRBJ2-1
CASSFSAGGRPGANVPTF,NA,TRBV12-3/TRBV12-4,TRBJ2-6
CAWSLSGTGDGYTF,TRBD1,TRBV30,TRBJ1-2
CSAVLGTTNTGELFF,TRBD2,TRBV29-1,TRBJ2-2
CASSLQENSPLHF,NA,TRBV6-2/TRBV6-3,TRBJ1-6
CASSQGSGLPGNTIYF,NA,TRBV4-3,TRBJ1-3
CASSFGGAENEQFF,TRBD2,TRBV5-4,TRBJ2-1
CASSPSGALGGYTF,NA,TRBV5-8,TRBJ1-2
CASSRTGGPFCYEQYF,TRBD1,TRBV6-8,NA
CASSRGTGGAETQYF,TRBD1,TRBV4-3,TRBJ2-5
CATSRRTSGVTDTQYF,TRBD2,TRBV15,TRBJ2-3
CASSMAGLGHQPQHF,NA,TRBV19,TRBJ1-5
CASSPNAVGQGNSPLHF,TRBD1,TRBV5-1,TRBJ1-6
CASSSRPFGETQYF,NA,TRBV11-2,TRBJ2-5
CACSQDSAAGQYF,NA,TRBV14,TRBJ2-3
CSARGSGENPNYGYTF,NA,TRBV20-1,TRBJ1-2
CASSETSGNIQYF,TRBD2,TRBV6-4,TRBJ2-4
CASSYLGTSGRTGELFF,TRBD2,TRBV6-2/TRBV6-3,TRBJ2-2
CSARGGGNNEQFF,NA,TRBV20-1,TRBJ2-1
CASSTDAEAFF,NA,TRBV3-1,TRBJ1-1
CASSLDGTGSIGGYTF,TRBD1,TRBV5-1,TRBJ1-2
CSSRGDLAYNEQFF,NA,TRBV29-1,TRBJ2-1
CASSPEGFQPQHF,NA,TRBV9,TRBJ1-5
CASSYGTSRSEEKLFF,NA,TRBV12-3/TRBV12-4,TRBJ1-4
CASSDTTGVRYF,TRBD1,TRBV7-9,TRBJ2-3